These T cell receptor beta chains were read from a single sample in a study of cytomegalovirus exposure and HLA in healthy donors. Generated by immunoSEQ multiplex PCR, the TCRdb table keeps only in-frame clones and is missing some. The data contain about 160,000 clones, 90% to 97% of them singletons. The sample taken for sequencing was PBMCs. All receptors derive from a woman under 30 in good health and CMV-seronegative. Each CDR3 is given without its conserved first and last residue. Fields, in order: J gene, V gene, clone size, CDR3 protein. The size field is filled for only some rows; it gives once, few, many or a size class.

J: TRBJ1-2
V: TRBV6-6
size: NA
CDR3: ASSYSAIPTIGYT

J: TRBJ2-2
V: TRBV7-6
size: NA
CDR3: ASSLVGGGARTGELF

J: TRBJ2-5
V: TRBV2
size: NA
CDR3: ASSEFRETQY

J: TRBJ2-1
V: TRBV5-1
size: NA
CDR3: ASSPPAEPGGEQF

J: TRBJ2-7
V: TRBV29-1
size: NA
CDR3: SAVPGQGSSSYEQY

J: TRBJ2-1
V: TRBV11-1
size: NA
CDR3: ASNTNPDRDNEQF

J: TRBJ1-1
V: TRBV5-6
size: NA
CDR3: ASNRVDRGNNEAF

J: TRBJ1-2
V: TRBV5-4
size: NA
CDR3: ASSPPLGRALYGYT

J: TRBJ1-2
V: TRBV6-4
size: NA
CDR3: ASSGARIYGYT

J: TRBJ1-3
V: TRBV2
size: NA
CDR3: ASSESGVWASGNTIY

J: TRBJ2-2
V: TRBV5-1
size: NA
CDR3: ASSLSVQGANGELF

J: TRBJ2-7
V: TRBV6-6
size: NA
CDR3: ASRVTVGGGSHEQY

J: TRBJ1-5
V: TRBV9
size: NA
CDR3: ASSRNPGRNQPQH

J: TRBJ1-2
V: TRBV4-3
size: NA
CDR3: ASSHGYTTTSGYT

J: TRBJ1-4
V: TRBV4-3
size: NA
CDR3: ASSQDLRLNEKLF

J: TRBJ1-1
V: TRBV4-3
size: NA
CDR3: ASSQEGESEAF

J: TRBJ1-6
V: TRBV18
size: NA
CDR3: ASSRDRDNSPLH

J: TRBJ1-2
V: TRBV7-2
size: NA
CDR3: ASSLAGRYT

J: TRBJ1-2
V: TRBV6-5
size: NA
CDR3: ASSSQGRLDYT

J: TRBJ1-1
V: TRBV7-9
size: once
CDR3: ASSLALGGGTAEAF

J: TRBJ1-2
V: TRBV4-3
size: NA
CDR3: ASSQDTQNYGYT

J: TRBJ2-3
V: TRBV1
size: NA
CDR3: TSSRGPRFAQY

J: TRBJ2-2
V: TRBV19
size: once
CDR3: ASFRAGELF

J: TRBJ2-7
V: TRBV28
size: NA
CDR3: ASRGGYEQY

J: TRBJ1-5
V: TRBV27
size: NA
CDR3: ASSWDRVQPQH

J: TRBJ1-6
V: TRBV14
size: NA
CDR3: ASSWTGSSSPLH

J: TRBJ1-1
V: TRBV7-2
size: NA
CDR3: ASSFASGEAF

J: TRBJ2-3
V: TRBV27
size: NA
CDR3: ASSLGRFSDTQY

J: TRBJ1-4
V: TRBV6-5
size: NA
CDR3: ATGRGRTNEKLF

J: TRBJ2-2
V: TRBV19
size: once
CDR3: ASQLIGKNTGELF

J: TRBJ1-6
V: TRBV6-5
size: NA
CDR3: ASRAGTSHNSPLH

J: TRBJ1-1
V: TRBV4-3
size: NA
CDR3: ASRNTGANTEAF

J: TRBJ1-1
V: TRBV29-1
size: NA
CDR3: SVLQQAMMNTEAF

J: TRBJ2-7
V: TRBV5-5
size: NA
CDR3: ASSLILSYEQY

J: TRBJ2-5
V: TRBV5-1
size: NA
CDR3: ASSLAGGIVQY

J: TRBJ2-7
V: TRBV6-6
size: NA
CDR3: ASSSRTVIYEQY

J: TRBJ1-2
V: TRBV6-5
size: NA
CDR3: ASSYAGEANYGYT

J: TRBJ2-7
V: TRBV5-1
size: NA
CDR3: ASSSGQGADEQY

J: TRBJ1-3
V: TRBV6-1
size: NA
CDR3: ASGGWDSGNTIY

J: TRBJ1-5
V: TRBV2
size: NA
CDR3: ASSARGGNQPQH

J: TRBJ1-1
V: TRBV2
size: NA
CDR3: ASGLDSPKGAF

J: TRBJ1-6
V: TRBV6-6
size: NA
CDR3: ASSNRQGGVNSPLH

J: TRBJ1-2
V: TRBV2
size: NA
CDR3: ASRATASGTNYGYT

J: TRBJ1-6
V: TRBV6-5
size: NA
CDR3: ASSRANSPLH

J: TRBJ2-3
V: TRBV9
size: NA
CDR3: ASSVRTVPPFTDTQY

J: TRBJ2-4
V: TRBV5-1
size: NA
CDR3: ASSWGDVVAKNIQY

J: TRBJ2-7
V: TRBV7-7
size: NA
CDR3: ASSLWTGDEQY

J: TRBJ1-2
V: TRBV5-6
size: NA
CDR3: ASSLPDSLHGYT

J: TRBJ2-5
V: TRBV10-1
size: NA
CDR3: ASSESEADQETQY

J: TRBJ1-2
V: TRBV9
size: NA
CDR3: ASNPQALGAGSGYT

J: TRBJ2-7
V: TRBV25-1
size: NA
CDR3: ASSDSGGTYEQY